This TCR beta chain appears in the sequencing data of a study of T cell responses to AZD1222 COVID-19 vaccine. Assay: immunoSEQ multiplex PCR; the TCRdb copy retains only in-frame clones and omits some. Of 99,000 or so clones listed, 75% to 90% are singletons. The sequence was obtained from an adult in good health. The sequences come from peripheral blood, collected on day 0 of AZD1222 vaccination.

CDR3 in amino acids: CASSLAGPGELFF. In DNA, the CDR3 is TGTGCCAGCAGCTTGGCGGGACCCGGGGAGCTGTTTTTT. The V and J genes are TRBV13 and TRBJ2-2, with a tentative D call TRBD2 (6 bases). CDR1 is PRHDT, CDR2 FYEKMQ, per germline (reference sequence). Trimming stripped 3 bases from V and 6 bases from J, with 8 bases between. This CDR3 spans 13 amino acids.